This paragraph reports one T cell receptor beta chain. The authors reverse transcribed 0.5 to 1 ug RNA with random hexamers. An immunoSEQ multiplex PCR generated amplified TCR beta CDR3 products spanning 54 Vbeta and 13 Jbeta. TCRdb used MiXCR to reprocess the immunoSEQ multiplex PCR reads, holding one entry per CDR3 protein. The table has 250,000 to 300,000 distinct CDR3 sequences, around 89% seen once. Peripheral blood CD8+ and CD4+ T cells were profiled by TCR beta sequencing. The record originates from a study of CD8 T cells in Susac syndrome. Germline CDR1 is LGHNA and CDR2 is YSLEER. Losses at the gene ends were 0 bases for V and 5 bases for J; bases not matched to a gene: 10. The CDR3 length is 17 residues.

Sample: CD8+ T cells from PBMCs. The receptor comes from a human donor with multiple sclerosis. The genes are TRBV4-3 and TRBJ2-5; 9 nucleotides align to TRBD2. DNA for the CDR3: TGCGCCAGCAGCCAAGAGCCTAGCGGGGCCCTTGGGGAGACCCAGTACTTC. Its translation is CASSQEPSGALGETQYF.